The 20 T cell receptor beta chains below come from one sample, sequenced in a study of identical twins. MiXCR, run by TCRdb on the 5' RACE reads, gives a single entry per CDR3 protein. This sample has 700,000 or so distinct CDR3 sequences; around 8.6% occur once, and the top ten carry approximately 0.89%. This sample also belongs to another study, concerning yellow fever vaccine responses in identical twins.

Sequenced: PBMCs. The receptors originated from a woman aged 18-29 years in good health.

This clonotype has a handful of counts. This chain connects TRBV6-4 to TRBJ1-1; D remains unclear. Per the germline V gene, CDR1 is MRHNA and CDR2 is SNTAGT. Trimming took off 0 bases at V and 6 bases at J, with 11 bases between the two ends. The length of the CDR3 is 14 residues. The DNA for the CDR3 is TGTGCCAGCAGTGACTCCCCCGATCGTGCTGAAGCTTTCTTT. This gives the protein CASSDSPDRAEAFF.

This clonotype was observed at least ten times. The chain couples TRBV24-1 to TRBJ1-2; 10 positions agree with TRBD1. The CDR3 is 14 residues long. Looked up from germline, CDR1 is KGHDR and CDR2 is SFDVKD. The J segment lost 5 bases and the V segment lost 4 bases, leaving 3 bases of the junction unmatched. In DNA form, the CDR3 reads TGTGCCACCAGTGAGGGGGACAGGGGATATGGCTACACCTTC. This translates into CATSEGDRGYGYTF.

In its sample, this clonotype was seen a few times. This chain joins TRBV29-1 and TRBJ2-1; the D is unclear. V was clipped by 4 bases and J by 0 bases, with 16 bases between them. Germline CDR1 reads SQVTM; CDR2 reads ANQGSEA. This CDR3 has 16 amino acids. The CDR3 sequence is CSVGAGSRSSYNEQFF. CDR3 DNA: TGCAGCGTTGGGGCAGGCTCCCGAAGCTCCTACAATGAGCAGTTCTTC.

The chain couples TRBV10-3 to TRBJ2-7; D tentatively fits TRBD1 or TRBD2 (7 bases each). CDR1 is ENHRY, CDR2 SYGVKD, per germline. V shed 8 bases and J shed 3 bases, with 14 bases lying between them. There are 13 residues in the CDR3. CDR3 sequence reads: CAIAGDRNYEQYF. CDR3 nucleotides: TGTGCCATCGCGGGGGACAGAAACTACGAGCAGTACTTC.

The CDR3 protein is CSALARGLGGELFF. CDR3 coding DNA: TGCAGTGCCCTGGCGAGGGGATTGGGCGGGGAGCTGTTTTTT. The chain combines TRBV20-1 with TRBJ2-2; D could derive from TRBD1 or TRBD2 (5 bases each). The length of the CDR3 is 14 residues. V was shortened by 6 bases and J by 7 bases, with 18 bases between the two germline ends. Per germline, CDR1 DFQATT and CDR2 SNEGSKA (reference sequence).

In its sample, this clonotype was seen a few times. This chain joins TRBV5-1 and TRBJ2-2, with 7 bases identical to TRBD2. Unmatched junction bases numbered 15, after V lost 3 bases and J lost 7 bases. CDR1 and CDR2 from the germline V gene are SGHRS and YFSETQ. The CDR3 loop spans 17 amino acids. Here the CDR3 reads CASSYQVAGEGIGELFF. In DNA form, the CDR3 reads TGCGCCAGCAGCTACCAGGTTGCGGGAGAGGGAATCGGGGAGCTGTTTTTT.

This clonotype was recorded a few times. The V call is TRBV14, the J call TRBJ2-7; perhaps TRBD1 as D (5 bases). In germline, CDR1 is SGHDN, CDR2 FVKESK. Trimming cost V 1 base and J 2 bases, with 12 bases left between them. This CDR3 has 15 amino acids. The CDR3 DNA is TGTGCCAGCAGCCAAGGGATACAGGTCACCTACGAGCAGTACTTC. Translated, it gives CASSQGIQVTYEQYF.

This clonotype was seen at least ten times. The chain carries TRBV6-5 and TRBJ1-4; 10 positions agree with TRBD1. From germline, CDR1 is MNHEY and CDR2 SVGAGI. Trimming cost V 0 bases and J 7 bases; bases outside gene matches: 2. This CDR3 is built from 15 residues. The CDR3 loop is CASSYSGTGVEKLFF. Written as DNA, the CDR3 is TGTGCCAGCAGTTACTCCGGGACAGGGGTTGAAAAACTGTTTTTT.

This sequence joins TRBV7-2 and TRBJ2-5; 11 bases map to TRBD2. Germline CDR1 SGHTA, CDR2 FQGNSA. This CDR3 is 17 amino acids long. V trimming: 1 base; J trimming: 1 base; junction bases outside the gene matches: 5. The CDR3 sequence is CASSLVALAGGQETQYF. CDR3 DNA: TGTGCCAGCAGCTTAGTCGCCCTAGCGGGAGGCCAAGAGACCCAGTACTTC.

This clonotype was observed many times. V usage is TRBV5-1 and J usage is TRBJ1-3; the D is unclear. This CDR3 has 14 amino acids. Trimming shortened V by 7 bases and J by 4 bases, and 15 bases separated the two germline ends. Germline CDR1 is SGHRS and CDR2 is YFSETQ. The CDR3 coding sequence is TGCGCCAGCGCTCAGAAGTCATCAGGAAACACCATATATTTT. It encodes CASAQKSSGNTIYF.

The chain uses TRBV11-2 and TRBJ2-6, with D uncertain. The CDR3 sequence is 16 residues long. The V and J ends lost 1 base and 0 bases respectively, with 7 bases between them. Germline assignment: CDR1 SGHAT and CDR2 FQNNGV. The CDR3 sequence: CASSLAAISGANVLTF. CDR3 bases: TGTGCCAGCAGCTTAGCGGCGATCTCTGGGGCCAACGTCCTGACTTTC.

This clonotype was counted many times. The rearrangement joins TRBV20-1 to TRBJ2-5; D could derive from TRBD1 or TRBD2 (6 bases each). Trimming cost V 4 bases and J 5 bases, with 17 bases left between them. Germline V CDR1 and CDR2: DFQATT, SNEGSKA (reference sequence). The CDR3 is 14 residues long. CDR3 sequence (DNA): TGCAGTGCTACCAGACAGGAGGGTTTGGAGACCCAGTACTTC. Protein: CSATRQEGLETQYF.

The chain uses TRBV10-3 and TRBJ2-5; no firm D call. The CDR3 runs to 14 residues. V was shortened by 3 bases and J by 3 bases, with 11 bases between the two germline ends. The germline gives CDR1 ENHRY, CDR2 SYGVKD. CDR3 in DNA: TGTGCCATCAGTGATGGTAGGAGCAAAGAGACCCAGTACTTC. This codes for CAISDGRSKETQYF.

The rearrangement links TRBV5-1 to TRBJ1-6, with 9 bases that match TRBD1. V trimming: 4 bases; J trimming: 6 bases; junction bases outside the gene matches: 8. The CDR3 has 16 amino acids. Germline assignment: CDR1 SGHRS and CDR2 YFSETQ. CDR3 DNA sequence: TGCGCCAGCAGCCTTTGGACAGGGGAGGGTAATTCACCCCTCCACTTT. It is translated as CASSLWTGEGNSPLHF.

This sequence joins TRBV7-2 and TRBJ2-5; 13 positions match TRBD2. Germline V gene data show CDR1 as SGHTA and CDR2 as FQGNSA. The CDR3 runs 15 residues. The junction had 5 bases not matched to a gene; V was cut back by 5 bases and J by 5 bases. The CDR3 coding sequence is TGTGCCAGCAGCAACCAGACTAGCGGGAGGGAGACCCAGTACTTC. Residues: CASSNQTSGRETQYF.

V usage is TRBV27 and J usage is TRBJ2-7, with D maybe TRBD1 (5 bases). Germline V gene lookup returns CDR1 MNHEY and CDR2 SMNVEV (reference sequence). The CDR3 runs to 15 residues. The V and J ends lost 3 bases and 2 bases respectively, with 14 bases between them. CDR3 DNA sequence: TGTGCCAGCAGTTTGATGGAAGGGGTTACCTACGAGCAGTACTTC. Protein: CASSLMEGVTYEQYF.

This clonotype was observed a few times. V usage is TRBV28 and J usage is TRBJ1-3, with D unclear. With 6 bases removed from V and 2 bases from J, the gap between germline ends came to 11 bases. The CDR3 totals 14 residues. Germline V gene lookup returns CDR1 MDHEN and CDR2 SYDVKM. CDR3 protein: CASRISGPGNTIYF. The CDR3, as DNA: TGTGCCAGCAGGATCAGTGGGCCTGGAAACACCATATATTTT.

This clonotype was counted between two and nine times. V gene TRBV28 combines with J gene TRBJ2-1; 7 positions agree with TRBD1. Germline V CDR1 and CDR2: MDHEN, SYDVKM. This CDR3 comprises 16 residues. The V and J ends lost 6 bases and 8 bases, in that order; junction bases with no gene match: 16. CDR3 nucleotide sequence: TGTGCCAGCAGCTACCGGGACAGTTTCGACGGGGATGAGCAGTTCTTC. Protein: CASSYRDSFDGDEQFF.

This clonotype was counted a few times. The chain links TRBV7-8 to TRBJ2-7; 9 bases match TRBD1. With 1 base clipped from V and 5 bases from J, the junction kept 6 bases outside the gene matches. Germline lookup yields CDR1 SGHVS and CDR2 FQNEAQ. This CDR3 is 15 amino acids long. DNA of the CDR3: TGTGCCAGCAGCTTAGAAGGGACAGGGCGCGACGAGCAGTACTTC. Encoded protein: CASSLEGTGRDEQYF.

This clonotype has only a few counts. V gene TRBV12-3 or TRBV12-4 combines with J gene TRBJ2-1; TRBD1 matches 8 bases. This CDR3 spans 15 amino acids. Trimming took 2 bases from V and 7 from J; bases not matched to a gene: 7. The CDR3 nucleotides are TGTGCCAGCAGTTTAAGGACAGGGATCGGAAATGAGCAGTTCTTC. It encodes CASSLRTGIGNEQFF.